This TCR beta chain derives from a study of blood T cell repertoires in COVID-19. Overall study: Sites across the United States, Italy and Spain contributed samples from acute and convalescent COVID-19. PBMCs, B-cell-depleted T cells, or T cells provided the cDNA or gDNA that made up the material.

Authors' methods: Scientists estimated how many nucleated cells there were by amplifying reference gene primers. The assay was immunoSEQ multiplex PCR, and TCRdb's table has in-frame clones only and misses some. That table furnishes V, J and clone size, whereas the DNA furnished D and trimming. This sample has more than 250,000 clones, with around four fifths found just once. Trimming stripped 1 base from V and 1 base from J, with 19 bases between. This CDR3 comprises 18 residues. Germline loops: CDR1 MGHRA, CDR2 YSYEKL. This clone occurred many times. V usage is TRBV4-1 and J usage is TRBJ1-1, with D possibly matching TRBD1 (5 bases). The material sequenced was peripheral blood. This clonotype was obtained from a woman aged 45-65 years with acute or convalescent COVID-19. The CDR3 protein is CASSQARAEGHANTEAFF. The CDR3 coding sequence is TGCGCCAGCAGCCAAGCCAGGGCGGAGGGTCATGCGAACACTGAAGCTTTCTTT.